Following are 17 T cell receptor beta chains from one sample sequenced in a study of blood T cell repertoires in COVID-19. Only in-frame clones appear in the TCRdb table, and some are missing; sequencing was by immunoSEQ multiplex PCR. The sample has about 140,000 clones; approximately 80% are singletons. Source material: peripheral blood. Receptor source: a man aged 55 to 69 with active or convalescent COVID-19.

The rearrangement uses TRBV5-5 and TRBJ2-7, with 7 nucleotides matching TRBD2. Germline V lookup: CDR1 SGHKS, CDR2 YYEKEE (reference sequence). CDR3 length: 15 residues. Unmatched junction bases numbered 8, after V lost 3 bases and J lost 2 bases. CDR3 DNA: TGTGCCAGCAGCTGGGATGCGGGGGTGACCTACGAGCAGTACTTC. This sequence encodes CASSWDAGVTYEQYF. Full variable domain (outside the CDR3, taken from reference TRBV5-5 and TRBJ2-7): DAGVTQSPTHLIKTRGQQVTLRCSPISGHKSVSWYQQVLGQGPQFIFQYYEKEERGRGNFPDRFSARQFPNYSSELNVNALLLGDSALYLCASSWDAGVTYEQYFGPGTRLTVT.

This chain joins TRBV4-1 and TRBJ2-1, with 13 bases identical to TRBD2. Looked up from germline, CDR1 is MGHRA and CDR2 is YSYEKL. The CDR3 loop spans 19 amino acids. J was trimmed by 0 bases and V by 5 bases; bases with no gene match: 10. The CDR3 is CASSTRLAGGPRSYNEQFF. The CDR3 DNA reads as TGCGCCAGCAGCACCCGACTAGCGGGGGGCCCGCGCTCCTACAATGAGCAGTTCTTC.

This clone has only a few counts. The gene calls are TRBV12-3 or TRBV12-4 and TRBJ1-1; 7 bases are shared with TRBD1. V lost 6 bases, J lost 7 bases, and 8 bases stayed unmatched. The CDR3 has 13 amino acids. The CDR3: CASSAARDSEAFF. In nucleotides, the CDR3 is TGTGCCAGCAGCGCGGCCCGGGACAGTGAAGCTTTCTTT.

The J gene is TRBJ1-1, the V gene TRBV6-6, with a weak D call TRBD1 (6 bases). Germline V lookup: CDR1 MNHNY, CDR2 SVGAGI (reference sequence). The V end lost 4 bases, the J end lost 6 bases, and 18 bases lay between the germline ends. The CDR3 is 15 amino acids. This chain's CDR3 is CASSSSGDRRSEAFF. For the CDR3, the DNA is TGTGCCAGCAGTTCGTCAGGGGATAGGAGGTCTGAAGCTTTCTTT.

The DNA of the CDR3 is TGCGCCAGCAGACGAAATAGCGGGTACTACAATGAGCAGTTCTTC. Translation: CASRRNSGYYNEQFF. J is TRBJ2-1 and V is TRBV4-3; 7 bases are a match to TRBD2. The trim removed 6 bases at V and 3 bases at J, leaving 8 bases unmatched. The CDR3 extends over 15 amino acids. The germline V gene has CDR1 LGHNA and CDR2 YSLEER.

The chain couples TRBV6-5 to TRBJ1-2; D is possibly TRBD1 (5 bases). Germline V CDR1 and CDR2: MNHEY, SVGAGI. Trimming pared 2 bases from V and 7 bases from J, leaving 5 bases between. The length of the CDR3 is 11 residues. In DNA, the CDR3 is TGTGCCAGCAGTTACGGGGCTGGCTACACCTTC. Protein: CASSYGAGYTF.

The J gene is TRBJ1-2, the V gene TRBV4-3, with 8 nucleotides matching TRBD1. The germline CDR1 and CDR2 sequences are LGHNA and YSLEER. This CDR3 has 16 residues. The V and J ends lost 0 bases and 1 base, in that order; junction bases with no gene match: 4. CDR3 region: CASSQEAGGDNYGYTF. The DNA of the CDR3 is TGCGCCAGCAGCCAAGAAGCAGGGGGCGATAACTATGGCTACACCTTC.

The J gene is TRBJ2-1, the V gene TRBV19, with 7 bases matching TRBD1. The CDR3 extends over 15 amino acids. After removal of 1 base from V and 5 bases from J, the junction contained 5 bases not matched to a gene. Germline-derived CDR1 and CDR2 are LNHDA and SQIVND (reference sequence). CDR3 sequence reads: CASSIAGQGDNEQFF. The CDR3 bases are TGTGCCAGTAGTATAGCAGGGCAGGGGGACAATGAGCAGTTCTTC.

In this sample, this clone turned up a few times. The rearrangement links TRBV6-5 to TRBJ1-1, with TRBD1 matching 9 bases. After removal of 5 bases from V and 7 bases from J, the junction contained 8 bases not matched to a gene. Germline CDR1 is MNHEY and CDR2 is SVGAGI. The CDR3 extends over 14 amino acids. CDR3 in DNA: TGTGCCAGCAGTCTTGGACAGGGGTATGTTGAAGCTTTCTTT. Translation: CASSLGQGYVEAFF.

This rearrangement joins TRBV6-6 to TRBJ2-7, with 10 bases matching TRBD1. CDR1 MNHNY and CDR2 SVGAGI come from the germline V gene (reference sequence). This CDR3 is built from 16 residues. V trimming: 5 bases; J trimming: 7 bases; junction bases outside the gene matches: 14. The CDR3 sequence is CASSHILGQGEQEQYF. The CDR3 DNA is TGTGCCAGCAGTCACATCCTCGGACAGGGGGAGCAAGAGCAGTACTTC.

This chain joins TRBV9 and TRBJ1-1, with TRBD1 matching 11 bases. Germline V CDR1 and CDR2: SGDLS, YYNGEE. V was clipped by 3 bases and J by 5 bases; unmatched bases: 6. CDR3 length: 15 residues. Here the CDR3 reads CASSAPGQGGTEAFF. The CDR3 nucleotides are TGTGCCAGCAGCGCTCCGGGACAGGGGGGGACTGAAGCTTTCTTT.

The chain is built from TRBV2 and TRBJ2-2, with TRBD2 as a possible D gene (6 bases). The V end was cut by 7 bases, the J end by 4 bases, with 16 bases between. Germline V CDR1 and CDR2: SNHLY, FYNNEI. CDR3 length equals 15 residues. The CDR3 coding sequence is TGTGCCAGCACTGCCGGGACTCGGGGCACCGGGGAGCTGTTTTTT. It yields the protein CASTAGTRGTGELFF. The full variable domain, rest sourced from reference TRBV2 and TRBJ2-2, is EPEVTQTPSHQVTQMGQEVILRCVPISNHLYFYWYRQILGQKVEFLVSFYNNEISEKSEIFDDQFSVERPDGSNFTLKIRSTKLEDSAMYFCASTAGTRGTGELFFGEGSRLTVL.

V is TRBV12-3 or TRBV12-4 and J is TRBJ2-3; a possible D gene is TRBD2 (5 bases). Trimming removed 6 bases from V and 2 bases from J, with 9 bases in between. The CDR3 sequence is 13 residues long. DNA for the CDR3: TGTGCCAGCAGGTCGCTAGCCACAGATACGCAGTATTTT. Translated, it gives CASRSLATDTQYF.

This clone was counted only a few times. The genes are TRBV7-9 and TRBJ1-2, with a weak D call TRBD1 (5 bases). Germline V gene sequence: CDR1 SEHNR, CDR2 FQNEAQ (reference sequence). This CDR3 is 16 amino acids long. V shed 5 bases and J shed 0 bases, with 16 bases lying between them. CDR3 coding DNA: TGTGCCAGCAGCCCATCCGGGACTACAGCTAACTATGGCTACACCTTC. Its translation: CASSPSGTTANYGYTF.

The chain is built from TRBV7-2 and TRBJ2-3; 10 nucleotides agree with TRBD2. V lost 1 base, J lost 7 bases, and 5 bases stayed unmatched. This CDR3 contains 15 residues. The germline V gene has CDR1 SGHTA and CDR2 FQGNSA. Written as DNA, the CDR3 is TGTGCCAGCAGCTTAGAGCGGGGGGGCCGATATACGCAGTATTTT. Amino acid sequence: CASSLERGGRYTQYF.

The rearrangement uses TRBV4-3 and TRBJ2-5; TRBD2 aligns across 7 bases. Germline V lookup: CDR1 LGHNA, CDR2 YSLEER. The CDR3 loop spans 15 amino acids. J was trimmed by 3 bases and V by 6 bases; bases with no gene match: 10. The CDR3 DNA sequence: TGCGCCAGCAGTTCCCCTGGGAGCGGGGAAGAGACCCAGTACTTC. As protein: CASSSPGSGEETQYF.

This CDR3 is CASSTSRQGQETQYF. The CDR3, as DNA: TGTGCCAGCAGTACATCCCGACAGGGCCAAGAGACCCAGTACTTC. The chain joins TRBV27 to TRBJ2-5, with 7 bases matching TRBD1. The CDR3 spans 15 residues. V was pared by 5 bases and J by 1 base, with 7 bases of the junction left unmatched. Germline V CDR1 and CDR2: MNHEY, SMNVEV (reference sequence).